This T cell receptor beta chain originates from a study of T cells in Graves' hyperthyroidism and ophthalmopathy. The overall study: Sampling of peripheral blood happened at initial diagnosis, prior to any treatment.

Comments on this clonotype: What it binds is not known.

Researchers took RNA transcripts and amplified the TCR beta CDR3 regions from them. An initial round of RT-PCR targeting the TCR CDR3 relied on the HTBI primer set. One entry per CDR3 protein results from TCRdb running MiXCR on the multiplex PCR reads. Among around 690,000 distinct CDR3 sequences listed, less than 25% were seen once. CDR3 length equals 15 residues. The V segment lost 6 bases and the J segment 3 bases; nucleotides outside the gene matches: 5. CDR1 and CDR2 (germline): MDHEN, SYDVKM. Fresh peripheral blood, 7.5 to 10 ml, was the source of the PBMCs. Whole-study results and caveats: Among thyroid clonotypes expanded above 0.001, most also appeared in blood.

This clonotype originated in a man in his thirties or forties with Graves' ophthalmopathy. Source material: blood. The rearrangement uses TRBV28 and TRBJ1-6; 7 bases line up with TRBD1. The CDR3 coding sequence is TGTGCCAGCAGACCAGGGGGAAACTATAATTCACCCCTCCACTTT. This codes for CASRPGGNYNSPLHF.